Listed here is a single TCR beta chain. As yet, its antigen is unknown. Each sample yielded around 10^5 assayed TCR templates. The table came from immunoSEQ multiplex PCR; TCRdb's copy has only in-frame clones and leaves some out. The data contain over 65,000 clones, 95% of them singletons. These data are taken from a study of siplizumab effects on memory and regulatory T cells. Whole-study findings and limits: The alloreactive clones that mapped to unstimulated subsets made up only a minor fraction. Siplizumab produced a significant reduction in alloreactive sequences that were traceable to unstimulated CD4+ memory cells.

V was clipped by 4 bases and J by 8 bases, with 12 bases between them. Looked up from germline, CDR1 is LNHDA and CDR2 is SQIVND (reference sequence). The CDR3 is made up of 13 amino acids. This receptor was taken from a human donor in good health. This chain links TRBV19 with TRBJ2-1; D remains ambiguous. The sequenced material came from CD8+ T cells sorted from blood. The CDR3 nucleotides are TGTGCCAGTAGTACCCTAATGTACCATGAGCAGTTCTTC. It is translated as CASSTLMYHEQFF.